These T cell receptor beta chains were read from a single sample in a study of cytomegalovirus exposure and HLA in healthy donors. Some clones are missing from TCRdb's copy, which holds only in-frame ones; the method was immunoSEQ multiplex PCR. The sample holds 150,000 to 200,000 clones; roughly 68% are singletons and the top ten take over 1.5%. Sequenced: PBMCs. The source is a woman between 25 and 40 years old in good health and CMV-seronegative. The CDR3 runs from the conserved cysteine through the conserved F or W.

v_gene	j_gene	CDR3aa
TRBV4-3	TRBJ1-1	CASSHHEENTEAFF
TRBV2	TRBJ2-7	CASSYQGLTYEQYF
TRBV19	TRBJ2-4	CASSPILVAKNIQYF
TRBV4-2	TRBJ2-2	CASGREGPDTGELFF
TRBV5-1	TRBJ2-7	CASSPKGTGGYEQYF
TRBV7-2	TRBJ1-5	CASTLQGSGQPQHF
TRBV11-2	TRBJ2-2	CASSPGTRTNTGELFF
TRBV7-9	TRBJ1-3	CASSLAGRGSRNTIYF
TRBV5-1	TRBJ2-3	CASSISGGSTDTQYF
TRBV7-8	TRBJ1-5	CASSFYVPTVALYSNQPQHF
TRBV5-4	TRBJ1-3	CASSFGSANTIYF
TRBV6-5	TRBJ2-1	CASIKALAGRNEQFF
TRBV7-8	TRBJ1-1	CASSSLGSSEAFF
TRBV5-8	TRBJ1-5	CASSLGQSSNQPQHF
TRBV4-1	TRBJ2-1	CASSQGTAQETFLSSYNEQFF
TRBV2	TRBJ1-1	CASTRIIGTVNTEAFF
TRBV6-1	TRBJ2-7	CASSEPGFEQYF
TRBV5-1	TRBJ2-1	CASSLVAGGDYNEQFF
TRBV5-1	TRBJ1-1	CASSLRGTEAFF
TRBV5-1	TRBJ1-2	CASSLGRNGYTF
TRBV7-9	TRBJ1-4	CASSPPPRDRNEKLFF
TRBV5-1	TRBJ2-7	CASSAGTSGYEQYF
TRBV2	TRBJ2-7	CASSEIFGPGGAGLRSYEQYF
TRBV6-5	TRBJ1-1	CASSLTGEEAFF
TRBV13	TRBJ2-2	CASSRGRGPRRTGELFF
TRBV6-1	TRBJ2-7	CASTPTTGVTYEQYF
TRBV5-1	TRBJ2-5	CASSLEGSGSGETQYF
TRBV10-3	TRBJ1-1	CAISERDTGTEAFF
TRBV5-1	TRBJ1-2	CASSWRGSANYGYTF
TRBV14	TRBJ2-7	CASSQGTGTGGVEQYF
TRBV18	TRBJ2-4	CASSLPDSKNIQYF
TRBV11-2	TRBJ2-7	CASSRGDLRDASYEQYF
TRBV4-1	TRBJ1-1	CASTPAPGQLNTEAFF
TRBV2	TRBJ1-5	CASSDSAGQGRGRNQPQHF
TRBV6-5	TRBJ1-1	CASKYQGSANTEAFF
TRBV6-5	TRBJ1-2	CASSRDRGLDYGYTF
TRBV4-1	TRBJ1-6	CASSQLTVESPLHF
TRBV10-3	TRBJ2-1	CAISESTGLAGSYNEQFF
TRBV4-1	TRBJ1-5	CASSQDRGFNQPQHF